This TCR beta chain was retrieved from a study of blood T cells in healthy people across ages. Overall study findings and caveats: The donors' CMV status was not determined, possibly confounding changes in expanded clonotypes. Unsorted PBMCs ruled out conclusive naive versus antigen-experienced comparison.

Primers used in a second PCR of about 6 to 11 cycles were a sample-barcoded 5' primer and a J-beta primer mix. Using its own MiXCR run on the 5' RACE reads, TCRdb lists one record per CDR3 protein. This sample has about 650,000 distinct CDR3 sequences; roughly 32% occur once, and the top ten carry 15%. Germline V gives CDR1 DFQATT, CDR2 SNEGSKA (reference sequence). This CDR3 has 13 amino acids. V shed 6 bases, J shed 8 bases, and the junction held 10 bases outside the gene matches. Per individual sample, total RNA of at least 5 micrograms was extracted. About this clonotype itself: Its antigen is unidentified. A much larger clone lies a single base off, so this may be a read error.

The source is an elderly woman in good health. This rearrangement joins TRBV20-1 to TRBJ2-1; 7 nucleotides align to TRBD2. Material for sequencing was blood. The CDR3 protein is CSAPGTTRDEQFF. The CDR3 DNA reads as TGCAGTGCGCCCGGGACTACAAGGGATGAGCAGTTCTTC.